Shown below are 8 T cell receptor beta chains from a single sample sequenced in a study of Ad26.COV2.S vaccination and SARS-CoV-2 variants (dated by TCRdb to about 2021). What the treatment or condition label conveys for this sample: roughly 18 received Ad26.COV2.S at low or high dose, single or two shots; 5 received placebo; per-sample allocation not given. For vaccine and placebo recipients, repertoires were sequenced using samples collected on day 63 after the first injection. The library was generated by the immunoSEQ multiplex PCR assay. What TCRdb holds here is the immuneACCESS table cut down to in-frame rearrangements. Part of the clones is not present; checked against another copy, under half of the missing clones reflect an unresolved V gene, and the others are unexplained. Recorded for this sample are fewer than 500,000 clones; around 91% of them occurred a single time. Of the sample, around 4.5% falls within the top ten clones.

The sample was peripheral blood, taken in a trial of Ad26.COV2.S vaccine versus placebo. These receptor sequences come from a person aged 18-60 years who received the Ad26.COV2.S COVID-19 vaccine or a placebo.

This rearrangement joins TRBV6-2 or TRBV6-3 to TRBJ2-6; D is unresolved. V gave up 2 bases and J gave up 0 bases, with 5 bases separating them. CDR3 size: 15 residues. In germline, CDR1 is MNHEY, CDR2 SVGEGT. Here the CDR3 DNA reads TGTGCCAGCAGTTACGGGGTCTCTGGGGCCAACGTCCTGACTTTC. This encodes CASSYGVSGANVLTF.

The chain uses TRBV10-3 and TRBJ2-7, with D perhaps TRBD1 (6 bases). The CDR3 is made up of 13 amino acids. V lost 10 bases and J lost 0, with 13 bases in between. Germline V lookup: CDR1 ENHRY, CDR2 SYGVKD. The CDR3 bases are TGTGCCACCTGGACAGCAGGCTCCTACGAGCAGTACTTC. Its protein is CATWTAGSYEQYF.

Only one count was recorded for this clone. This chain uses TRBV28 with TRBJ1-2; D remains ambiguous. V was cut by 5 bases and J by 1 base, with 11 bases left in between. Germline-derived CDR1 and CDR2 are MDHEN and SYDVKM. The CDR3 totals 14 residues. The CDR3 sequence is CASSALGNNYGYTF. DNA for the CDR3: TGTGCCAGCAGTGCACTCGGCAATAACTATGGCTACACCTTC.

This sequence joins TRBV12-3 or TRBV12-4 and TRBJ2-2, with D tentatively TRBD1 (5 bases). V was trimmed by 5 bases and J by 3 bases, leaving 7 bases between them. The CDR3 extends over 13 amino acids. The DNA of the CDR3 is TGTGCCAGCAGTCAAGGGGACACCGGGGAGCTGTTTTTT. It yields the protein CASSQGDTGELFF.

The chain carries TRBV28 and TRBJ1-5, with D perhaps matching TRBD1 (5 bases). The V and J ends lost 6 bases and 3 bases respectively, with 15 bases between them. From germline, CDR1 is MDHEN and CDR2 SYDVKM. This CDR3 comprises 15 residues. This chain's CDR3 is CASSPVGGVNQPQHF. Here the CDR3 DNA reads TGTGCCAGCAGCCCCGTGGGAGGGGTCAATCAGCCCCAGCATTTT.

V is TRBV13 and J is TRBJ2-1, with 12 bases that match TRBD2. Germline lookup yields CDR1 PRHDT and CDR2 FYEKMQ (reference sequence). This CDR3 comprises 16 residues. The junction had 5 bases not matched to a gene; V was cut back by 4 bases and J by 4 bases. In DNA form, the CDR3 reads TGTGCCAGCAGCTCTGGACTAGCGGGGAGATACAATGAGCAGTTCTTC. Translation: CASSSGLAGRYNEQFF.

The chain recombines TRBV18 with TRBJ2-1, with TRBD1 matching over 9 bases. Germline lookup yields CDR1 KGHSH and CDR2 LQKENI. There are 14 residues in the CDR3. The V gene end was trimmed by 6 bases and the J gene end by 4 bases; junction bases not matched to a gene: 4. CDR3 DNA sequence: TGTGCCAGCTCGCGGGACAGGGAATACAATGAGCAGTTCTTC. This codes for CASSRDREYNEQFF.

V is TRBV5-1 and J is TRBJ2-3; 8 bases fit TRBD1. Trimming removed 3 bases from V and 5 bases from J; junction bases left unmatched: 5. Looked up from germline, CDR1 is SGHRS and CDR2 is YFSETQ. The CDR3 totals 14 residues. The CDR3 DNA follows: TGCGCCAGCAGCTCCGGACAGGGTGGAGATACGCAGTATTTT. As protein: CASSSGQGGDTQYF.